This TCR beta chain was sequenced in a study of T cell responses to AZD1222 COVID-19 vaccine. For the study at large: Second doses that came at about 4 or about 12 weeks were put together. The study, taken as a whole, reports: Elevations in Spike-specific TCR breadth and depth followed administration of two AZD1222 doses.

To note about this clone: Its antigen is unknown.

Trimming removed 0 bases at V and 0 bases at J, with 11 bases between. CDR1 and CDR2 from the germline V gene are LNHDA and SQIVND (reference sequence). This CDR3 comprises 16 residues. Clones were sequenced by immunoSEQ multiplex PCR, and TCRdb holds only the in-frame ones, with some missing. Altogether 130,000 or so clones are present, roughly nine tenths being singletons, with the ten largest covering approximately 1.7%. The J gene is TRBJ1-2, the V gene TRBV19; D not resolved. The source was peripheral blood, collected on day 0 of AZD1222 vaccination. The origin of this receptor is an adult in good health. CDR3 sequence (DNA): TGTGCCAGTAGTATAGATCTTGCAGCAGCTAACTATGGCTACACCTTC. Residues: CASSIDLAAANYGYTF.